This T cell receptor beta chain was identified during a study of identical twins. TCRdb passed the 5' RACE reads through MiXCR, listing each CDR3 protein once. The sample includes a few hundred thousand distinct CDR3 sequences, around 18% of them seen just once. CDR1 is MNHEY and CDR2 is SMNVEV in the germline V gene (reference sequence). The CDR3 sequence is 15 residues long. The junction had 10 bases not matched to a gene; V was cut back by 8 bases and J by 4 bases. This clonotype showed up just a few times. This chain links TRBV27 with TRBJ2-3; 9 bases match TRBD2. The sample taken for sequencing was naive T cells sorted from blood. This receptor was obtained from a man aged 50 to 59 in good health. This chain's CDR3 is CASDSPAGGSDTQYF. The CDR3 coding sequence is TGTGCCAGCGATTCACCAGCGGGAGGATCAGATACGCAGTATTTT.